This TCR beta chain was recorded in a study of T cell responses to AZD1222 COVID-19 vaccine. Study conclusions and caveats: Donors in the cohort were predominantly white British and more often female, and clonal diversity was possibly underestimated. None of the repertoires were sampled until the peak T cell response had passed. The span of vaccine-associated CD4 TCRs extended across spike, with dominance at 160-218 and 743-854.

The CDR3 is made up of 13 amino acids. Germline loops: CDR1 SEHNR, CDR2 FQNEAQ (reference sequence). V dropped 5 bases and J dropped 6; count of bases not matched to a gene: 5. Pooled together were second doses at about 4 or about 12 weeks. Some clones are missing from TCRdb's copy, which holds only in-frame ones; the method was immunoSEQ multiplex PCR. Here the sample spans roughly 75,000 clones, roughly 84% being singletons. On this clone: Its antigen remains unknown.

The TCR sequence derives from an adult who received the AZD1222 COVID-19 vaccine. This chain connects TRBV7-9 to TRBJ2-7, with 9 bases lining up with TRBD1. The input for sequencing was peripheral blood, taken 28 days after the second AZD1222 dose. In DNA form, the CDR3 reads TGTGCCAGCAGCGCCGGGACAGGGAGCGAGCAGTACTTC. Its protein product is CASSAGTGSEQYF.